This is a list of T cell receptor beta chains from one sample in a study of T cell changes during pregnancy in multiple sclerosis. Repertoires were generated with immunoSEQ multiplex PCR, while TCRdb's copy carries only in-frame clones and drops some. The data hold 90,000 to 100,000 clones, with 92% observed a single time. Specimen: peripheral blood, collected in the first trimester of pregnancy. The receptors come from a female donor with multiple sclerosis, enrolled in a pregnancy study. CDR3s include the opening cysteine and the closing phenylalanine or tryptophan. D genes are given only for firm matches. A clone size is listed for some rows: how often the clone was seen (once, few, many), or a class if it is expanded.

cdr3_aa: CSAPGQSNTEAFF
cdr3_nt: TGCAGCGCGCCGGGACAGTCGAACACTGAAGCTTTCTTT
v_call: TRBV29-1
j_call: TRBJ1-1
cdr3_length: 13
clone_size: -
d_call: TRBD1

cdr3_aa: CASSFGGNTEAFF
cdr3_nt: TGCGCCAGCAGCTTCGGGGGGAACACTGAAGCTTTCTTT
v_call: TRBV5-1
j_call: TRBJ1-1
cdr3_length: 13
clone_size: -
d_call: -

cdr3_aa: CASRPGGQGIPGANVLTF
cdr3_nt: TGTGCCAGCAGGCCCGGAGGACAGGGGATCCCTGGGGCCAACGTCCTGACTTTC
v_call: TRBV2
j_call: TRBJ2-6
cdr3_length: 18
clone_size: -
d_call: TRBD1

cdr3_aa: CASRGRGVGTDTQYF
cdr3_nt: TGCGCCAGCCGTGGAAGGGGCGTCGGCACAGATACGCAGTATTTT
v_call: TRBV5-1
j_call: TRBJ2-3
cdr3_length: 15
clone_size: -
d_call: -

cdr3_aa: CASSEETSGSYEQYF
cdr3_nt: TGTGCCAGCAGTGAAGAAACTAGCGGGTCCTACGAGCAGTACTTC
v_call: TRBV2
j_call: TRBJ2-7
cdr3_length: 15
clone_size: -
d_call: TRBD2

cdr3_aa: CATSIRGSGNEQFF
cdr3_nt: TGTGCCACCAGCATCCGGGGGAGCGGCAATGAGCAGTTCTTC
v_call: TRBV15
j_call: TRBJ2-1
cdr3_length: 14
clone_size: -
d_call: -

cdr3_aa: CASTRAPDSYEQYF
cdr3_nt: TGTGCCAGCACCAGGGCACCCGACAGTTACGAGCAGTACTTC
v_call: TRBV6-1
j_call: TRBJ2-7
cdr3_length: 14
clone_size: once
d_call: -

cdr3_aa: CASSPIGRVGGYTF
cdr3_nt: TGTGCCAGCTCACCGATAGGGAGGGTGGGTGGCTACACCTTC
v_call: TRBV18
j_call: TRBJ1-2
cdr3_length: 14
clone_size: -
d_call: -

cdr3_aa: CASSIEAGGPGGELFF
cdr3_nt: TGTGCCAGTAGTATAGAAGCGGGAGGGCCTGGCGGGGAGCTGTTTTTT
v_call: TRBV19
j_call: TRBJ2-2
cdr3_length: 16
clone_size: -
d_call: TRBD2

cdr3_aa: CASSFTAGPPYEQYF
cdr3_nt: TGTGCCAGCAGTTTCACCGCGGGCCCTCCTTACGAGCAGTACTTC
v_call: TRBV28
j_call: TRBJ2-7
cdr3_length: 15
clone_size: -
d_call: -

cdr3_aa: CASSLGGLKPYYGYTF
cdr3_nt: TGTGCCAGCAGTTTGGGGGGATTAAAGCCCTACTATGGCTACACCTTC
v_call: TRBV28
j_call: TRBJ1-2
cdr3_length: 16
clone_size: -
d_call: -

cdr3_aa: CASRNSYEQFF
cdr3_nt: TGCGCCAGCAGGAATAGCTATGAGCAGTTCTTC
v_call: TRBV5-1
j_call: TRBJ2-1
cdr3_length: 11
clone_size: -
d_call: -

cdr3_aa: CASRSQGAAAFF
cdr3_nt: TGTGCCAGCAGGTCGCAGGGGGCGGCAGCTTTCTTT
v_call: TRBV28
j_call: TRBJ1-1
cdr3_length: 12
clone_size: -
d_call: TRBD1

cdr3_aa: CASSLDPAGRGYGYTF
cdr3_nt: TGTGCCAGCAGCTTAGATCCTGCGGGGAGGGGCTATGGCTACACCTTC
v_call: TRBV11-2
j_call: TRBJ1-2
cdr3_length: 16
clone_size: -
d_call: -

cdr3_aa: CAWGDRVGTNEKLFF
cdr3_nt: TGTGCCTGGGGAGACAGGGTGGGCACTAATGAAAAACTGTTTTTT
v_call: TRBV30
j_call: TRBJ1-4
cdr3_length: 15
clone_size: few
d_call: TRBD1

cdr3_aa: CASSLGQGRGANVLTF
cdr3_nt: TGTGCCAGCAGCCTAGGACAGGGGAGAGGGGCCAACGTCCTGACTTTC
v_call: TRBV5-4
j_call: TRBJ2-6
cdr3_length: 16
clone_size: -
d_call: TRBD1

cdr3_aa: CASSYGSGPSYEQYF
cdr3_nt: TGTGCCAGCAGTTACGGTTCAGGGCCCTCCTACGAGCAGTACTTC
v_call: TRBV6-5
j_call: TRBJ2-7
cdr3_length: 15
clone_size: -
d_call: -

cdr3_aa: CAWSYIEQYF
cdr3_nt: TGTGCCTGGAGTTACATCGAGCAGTACTTC
v_call: TRBV30
j_call: TRBJ2-7
cdr3_length: 10
clone_size: -
d_call: -

cdr3_aa: CASSDGAGGSYNEQFF
cdr3_nt: TGTGCCAGCAGCGACGGAGCGGGAGGTTCCTACAATGAGCAGTTCTTC
v_call: TRBV27
j_call: TRBJ2-1
cdr3_length: 16
clone_size: -
d_call: TRBD2

cdr3_aa: CASSRDSDSNQPQHF
cdr3_nt: TGTGCCAGCAGTAGAGACAGTGATAGCAATCAGCCCCAGCATTTT
v_call: TRBV27
j_call: TRBJ1-5
cdr3_length: 15
clone_size: -
d_call: -

cdr3_aa: CASGDRGFAEAFF
cdr3_nt: TGCGCCAGCGGAGACAGGGGGTTCGCTGAAGCTTTCTTT
v_call: TRBV4-1
j_call: TRBJ1-1
cdr3_length: 13
clone_size: -
d_call: TRBD1

cdr3_aa: CASSLASTGMDNQPQHF
cdr3_nt: TGTGCCAGCAGCTTAGCCTCGACAGGGATGGACAATCAGCCCCAGCATTTT
v_call: TRBV7-8
j_call: TRBJ1-5
cdr3_length: 17
clone_size: -
d_call: TRBD1

cdr3_aa: CSVGLGGAQAFF
cdr3_nt: TGCAGCGTTGGTCTGGGGGGGGCCCAAGCTTTCTTT
v_call: TRBV29-1
j_call: TRBJ1-1
cdr3_length: 12
clone_size: -
d_call: -

cdr3_aa: CASMRGPRSTEAFF
cdr3_nt: TGTGCCAGTATGAGGGGGCCGAGAAGTACTGAAGCTTTCTTT
v_call: TRBV19
j_call: TRBJ1-1
cdr3_length: 14
clone_size: -
d_call: TRBD1

cdr3_aa: CSAATTGELNTIYF
cdr3_nt: TGCAGCGCCGCCACCACAGGGGAATTAAACACCATATATTTT
v_call: TRBV29-1
j_call: TRBJ1-3
cdr3_length: 14
clone_size: -
d_call: TRBD1

cdr3_aa: CASSLGTVVADYGYTF
cdr3_nt: TGTGCCAGCAGCTTAGGAACAGTTGTGGCAGACTATGGCTACACCTTC
v_call: TRBV7-9
j_call: TRBJ1-2
cdr3_length: 16
clone_size: -
d_call: -

cdr3_aa: CASSPGTATDTQYF
cdr3_nt: TGCGCCAGCAGCCCAGGGACAGCCACAGATACGCAGTATTTT
v_call: TRBV5-1
j_call: TRBJ2-3
cdr3_length: 14
clone_size: -
d_call: TRBD1

cdr3_aa: CASSPRQTSLLSGANVLTF
cdr3_nt: TGTGCCAGCTCACCAAGGCAGACAAGTCTCCTCTCTGGGGCCAACGTCCTGACTTTC
v_call: TRBV18
j_call: TRBJ2-6
cdr3_length: 19
clone_size: -
d_call: -

cdr3_aa: CASSHRQGLNTEAFF
cdr3_nt: TGTGCCAGCAGCCATCGGCAGGGATTGAACACTGAAGCTTTCTTT
v_call: TRBV14
j_call: TRBJ1-1
cdr3_length: 15
clone_size: -
d_call: -

cdr3_aa: CASSIYSSNQPQHF
cdr3_nt: TGTGCCAGTAGTATTTACAGTAGCAATCAGCCCCAGCATTTT
v_call: TRBV19
j_call: TRBJ1-5
cdr3_length: 14
clone_size: -
d_call: -

cdr3_aa: CASSSVGTGNEKLFF
cdr3_nt: TGTGCCAGCAGTTCAGTCGGGACAGGGAATGAAAAACTGTTTTTT
v_call: TRBV27
j_call: TRBJ1-4
cdr3_length: 15
clone_size: -
d_call: TRBD1

cdr3_aa: CSVGRWNTGELFF
cdr3_nt: TGCAGCGTTGGGAGATGGAACACCGGGGAGCTGTTTTTT
v_call: TRBV29-1
j_call: TRBJ2-2
cdr3_length: 13
clone_size: -
d_call: -

cdr3_aa: CASSLRRDRAYEQYF
cdr3_nt: TGTGCCAGCAGTTTACGCCGGGACAGGGCCTACGAGCAGTACTTC
v_call: TRBV27
j_call: TRBJ2-7
cdr3_length: 15
clone_size: -
d_call: TRBD1

cdr3_aa: CASLRRAGVPGELFF
cdr3_nt: TGTGCCAGTCTAAGGCGGGCGGGAGTCCCCGGGGAGCTGTTTTTT
v_call: TRBV6-5
j_call: TRBJ2-2
cdr3_length: 15
clone_size: -
d_call: TRBD2

cdr3_aa: CAWSAGRSYEQYF
cdr3_nt: TGTGCCTGGAGTGCCGGGAGGTCCTACGAGCAGTACTTC
v_call: TRBV30
j_call: TRBJ2-7
cdr3_length: 13
clone_size: -
d_call: TRBD2

cdr3_aa: CASSLSVNYGYTF
cdr3_nt: TGTGCCAGCAGTTTATCCGTTAACTATGGCTACACCTTC
v_call: TRBV28
j_call: TRBJ1-2
cdr3_length: 13
clone_size: -
d_call: -

cdr3_aa: CAWSVSPNQPQHF
cdr3_nt: TGTGCCTGGAGTGTATCTCCGAATCAGCCCCAGCATTTT
v_call: TRBV30
j_call: TRBJ1-5
cdr3_length: 13
clone_size: -
d_call: -

cdr3_aa: CASSELAESSYNEQFF
cdr3_nt: TGTGCCAGCAGTGAATTGGCGGAAAGCTCCTACAATGAGCAGTTCTTC
v_call: TRBV6-1
j_call: TRBJ2-1
cdr3_length: 16
clone_size: once
d_call: -

cdr3_aa: CASSYADRVETQYF
cdr3_nt: TGTGCCAGCAGTTACGCGGACAGGGTCGAGACCCAGTACTTC
v_call: TRBV6-5
j_call: TRBJ2-5
cdr3_length: 14
clone_size: -
d_call: TRBD1

cdr3_aa: CATRGTSGRGTQYF
cdr3_nt: TGTGCGACCCGCGGGACTAGCGGCCGCGGGACCCAGTACTTC
v_call: TRBV19
j_call: TRBJ2-5
cdr3_length: 14
clone_size: -
d_call: TRBD2

cdr3_aa: CASYPVTGMEPSNQPQHF
cdr3_nt: TGTGCCAGCTACCCGGTGACAGGGATGGAACCTAGCAATCAGCCCCAGCATTTT
v_call: TRBV28
j_call: TRBJ1-5
cdr3_length: 18
clone_size: -
d_call: TRBD1

cdr3_aa: CASSQVFSGEQFF
cdr3_nt: TGCGCCAGCAGCCAAGTTTTTTCGGGGGAGCAGTTCTTC
v_call: TRBV4-3
j_call: TRBJ2-1
cdr3_length: 13
clone_size: -
d_call: -

cdr3_aa: CASSPTAASYEQYF
cdr3_nt: TGTGCCAGCAGCCCAACTGCTGCCTCCTACGAGCAGTACTTC
v_call: TRBV7-3
j_call: TRBJ2-7
cdr3_length: 14
clone_size: -
d_call: -

cdr3_aa: CASSLLAASSPYNEQFF
cdr3_nt: TGTGCCAGCAGCCTACTAGCGGCCTCCTCCCCCTACAATGAGCAGTTCTTC
v_call: TRBV11-2
j_call: TRBJ2-1
cdr3_length: 17
clone_size: -
d_call: TRBD2

cdr3_aa: CAANRGFIGEAFF
cdr3_nt: TGTGCCGCTAACAGGGGGTTTATTGGGGAAGCTTTCTTT
v_call: TRBV30
j_call: TRBJ1-1
cdr3_length: 13
clone_size: -
d_call: TRBD1

cdr3_aa: CASSGSGVGTGELFF
cdr3_nt: TGCGCCAGCAGCGGTAGCGGAGTTGGCACCGGGGAGCTGTTTTTT
v_call: TRBV5-1
j_call: TRBJ2-2
cdr3_length: 15
clone_size: -
d_call: -

cdr3_aa: CSAESRDRDNYGYTF
cdr3_nt: TGCAGCGCCGAATCCCGGGACAGGGACAACTATGGCTACACCTTC
v_call: TRBV29-1
j_call: TRBJ1-2
cdr3_length: 15
clone_size: -
d_call: TRBD1

cdr3_aa: CASSIQGPNQPQHF
cdr3_nt: TGTGCCAGTAGTATCCAGGGGCCCAATCAGCCCCAGCATTTT
v_call: TRBV19
j_call: TRBJ1-5
cdr3_length: 14
clone_size: -
d_call: -

cdr3_aa: CASSEVGGATGELFF
cdr3_nt: TGTGCCAGCAGTGAAGTCGGAGGCGCCACCGGGGAGCTGTTTTTT
v_call: TRBV2
j_call: TRBJ2-2
cdr3_length: 15
clone_size: once
d_call: -

cdr3_aa: CASSGTGEFEYF
cdr3_nt: TGTGCCAGCAGCGGGACAGGGGAATTCGAGTACTTC
v_call: TRBV11-2
j_call: TRBJ2-7
cdr3_length: 12
clone_size: -
d_call: TRBD1

cdr3_aa: CASSSAGTGKVLYF
cdr3_nt: TGCGCCAGCAGCTCCGCCGGGACAGGGAAAGTTTTGTACTTC
v_call: TRBV5-1
j_call: TRBJ2-7
cdr3_length: 14
clone_size: -
d_call: TRBD1

cdr3_aa: CASSSSTSGSTLGPTEQFF
cdr3_nt: TGTGCCAGCAGTTCGTCGACTAGCGGGAGTACCCTCGGGCCGACTGAGCAGTTCTTC
v_call: TRBV27
j_call: TRBJ2-1
cdr3_length: 19
clone_size: -
d_call: TRBD2

cdr3_aa: CASSKQGSMNQPQHF
cdr3_nt: TGTGCCAGCAGCAAACAGGGGAGTATGAATCAGCCCCAGCATTTT
v_call: TRBV7-2
j_call: TRBJ1-5
cdr3_length: 15
clone_size: -
d_call: TRBD1